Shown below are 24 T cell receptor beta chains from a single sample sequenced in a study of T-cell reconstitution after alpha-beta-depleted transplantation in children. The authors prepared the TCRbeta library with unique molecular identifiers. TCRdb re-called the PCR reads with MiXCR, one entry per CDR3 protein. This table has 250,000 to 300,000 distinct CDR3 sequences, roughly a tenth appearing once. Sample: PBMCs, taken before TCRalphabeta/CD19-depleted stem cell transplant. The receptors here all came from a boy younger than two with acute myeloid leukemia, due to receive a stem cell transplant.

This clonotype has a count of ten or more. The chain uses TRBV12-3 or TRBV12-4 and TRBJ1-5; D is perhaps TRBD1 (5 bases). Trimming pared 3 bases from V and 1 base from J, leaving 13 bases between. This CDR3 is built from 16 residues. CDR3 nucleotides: TGTGCCAGCAGTTTGGCAGGGTTCCCGAGCAATCAGCCCCAGCATTTT. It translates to CASSLAGFPSNQPQHF.

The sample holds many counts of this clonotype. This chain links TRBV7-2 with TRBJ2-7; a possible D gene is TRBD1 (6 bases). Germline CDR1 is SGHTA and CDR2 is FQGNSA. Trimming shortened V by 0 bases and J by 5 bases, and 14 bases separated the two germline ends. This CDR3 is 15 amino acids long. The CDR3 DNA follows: TGTGCCAGCAGCTTAGCCTACCAGGGGTCCCACGAGCAGTACTTC. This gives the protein CASSLAYQGSHEQYF.

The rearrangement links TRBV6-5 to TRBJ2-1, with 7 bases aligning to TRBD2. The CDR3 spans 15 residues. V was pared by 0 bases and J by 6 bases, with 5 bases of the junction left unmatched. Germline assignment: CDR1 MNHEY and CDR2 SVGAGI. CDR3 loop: CASSYSMTSRNEQFF. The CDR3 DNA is TGTGCCAGCAGTTACTCGATGACTAGCCGCAATGAGCAGTTCTTC.

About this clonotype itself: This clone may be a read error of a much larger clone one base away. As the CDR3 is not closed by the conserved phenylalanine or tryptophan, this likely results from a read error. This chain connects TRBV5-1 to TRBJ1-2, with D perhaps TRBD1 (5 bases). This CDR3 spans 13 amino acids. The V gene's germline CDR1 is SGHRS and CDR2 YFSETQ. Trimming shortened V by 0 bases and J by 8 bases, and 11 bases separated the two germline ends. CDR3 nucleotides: TGCGCCAGCAGCTTGGTTGGGGCGCCCGGCTACACCTAC. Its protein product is CASSLVGAPGYTY.

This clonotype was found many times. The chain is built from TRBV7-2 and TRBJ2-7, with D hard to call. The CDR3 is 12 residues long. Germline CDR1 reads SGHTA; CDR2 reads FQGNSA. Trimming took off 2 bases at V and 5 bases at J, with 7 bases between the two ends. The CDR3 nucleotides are TGTGCCAGCAGCTTATTGTACCACGAGCAGTACTTC. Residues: CASSLLYHEQYF.

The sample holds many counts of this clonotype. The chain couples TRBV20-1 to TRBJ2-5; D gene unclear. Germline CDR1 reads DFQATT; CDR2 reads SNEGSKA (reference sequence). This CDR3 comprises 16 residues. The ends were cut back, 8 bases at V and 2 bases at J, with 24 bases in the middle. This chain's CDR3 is CSCPAPGSSYQETQYF. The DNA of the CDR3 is TGCAGTTGCCCGGCGCCGGGTTCGTCTTATCAAGAGACCCAGTACTTC.

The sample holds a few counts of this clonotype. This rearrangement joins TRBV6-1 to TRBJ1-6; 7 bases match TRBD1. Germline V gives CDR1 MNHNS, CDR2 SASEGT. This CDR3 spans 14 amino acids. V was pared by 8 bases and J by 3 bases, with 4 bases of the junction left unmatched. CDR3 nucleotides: TGTGCCAGCTCCGGACAGGTCTATAATTCACCCCTCCACTTT. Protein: CASSGQVYNSPLHF.

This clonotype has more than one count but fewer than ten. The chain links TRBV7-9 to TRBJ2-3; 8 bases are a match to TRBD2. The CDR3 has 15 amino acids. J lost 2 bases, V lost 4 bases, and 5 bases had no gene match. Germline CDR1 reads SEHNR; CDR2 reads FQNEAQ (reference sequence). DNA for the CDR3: TGTGCCAGCAGCTCCGAAGCGGGAGCCACAGATACGCAGTATTTT. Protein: CASSSEAGATDTQYF.

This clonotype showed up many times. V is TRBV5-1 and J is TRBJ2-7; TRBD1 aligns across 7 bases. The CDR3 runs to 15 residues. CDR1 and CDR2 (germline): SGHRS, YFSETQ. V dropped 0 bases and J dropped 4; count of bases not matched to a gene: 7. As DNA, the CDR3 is TGCGCCAGCAGCTTGGAGACAGGGCGGGTGTACGAGCAGTACTTC. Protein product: CASSLETGRVYEQYF. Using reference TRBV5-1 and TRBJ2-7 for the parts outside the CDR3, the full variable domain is KAGVTQTPRYLIKTRGQQVTLSCSPISGHRSVSWYQQTPGQGLQFLFEYFSETQRNKGNFPGRFSGRQFSNSRSEMNVSTLELGDSALYLCASSLETGRVYEQYFGPGTRLTVT.

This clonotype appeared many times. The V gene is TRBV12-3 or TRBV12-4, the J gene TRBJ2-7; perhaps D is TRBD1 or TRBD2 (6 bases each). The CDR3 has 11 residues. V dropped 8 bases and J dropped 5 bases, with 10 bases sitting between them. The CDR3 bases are TGTGCCAGCGGGGGGCCCCACGAGCAGTACTTC. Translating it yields CASGGPHEQYF.

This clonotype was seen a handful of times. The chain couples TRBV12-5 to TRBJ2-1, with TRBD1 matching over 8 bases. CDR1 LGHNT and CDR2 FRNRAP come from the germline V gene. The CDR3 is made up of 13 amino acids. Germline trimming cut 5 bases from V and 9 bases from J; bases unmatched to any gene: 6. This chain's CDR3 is CASGLWTGPEQFF. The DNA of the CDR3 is TGTGCTAGTGGTCTCTGGACAGGGCCTGAGCAGTTCTTC.

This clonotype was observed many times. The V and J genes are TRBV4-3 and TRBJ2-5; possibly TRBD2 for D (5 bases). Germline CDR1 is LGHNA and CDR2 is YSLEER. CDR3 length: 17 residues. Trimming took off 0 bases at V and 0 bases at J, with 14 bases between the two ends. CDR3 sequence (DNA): TGCGCCAGCAGCCAAGATGGGCAGCGAGGGTACCAAGAGACCCAGTACTTC. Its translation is CASSQDGQRGYQETQYF.

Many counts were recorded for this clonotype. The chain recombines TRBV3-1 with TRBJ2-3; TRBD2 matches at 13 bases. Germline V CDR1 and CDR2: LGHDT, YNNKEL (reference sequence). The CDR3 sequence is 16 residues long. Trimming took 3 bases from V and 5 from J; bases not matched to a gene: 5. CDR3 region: CASSHWTSGREDTQYF. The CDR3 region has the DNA TGTGCCAGCAGCCACTGGACTAGCGGGAGAGAAGATACGCAGTATTTT.

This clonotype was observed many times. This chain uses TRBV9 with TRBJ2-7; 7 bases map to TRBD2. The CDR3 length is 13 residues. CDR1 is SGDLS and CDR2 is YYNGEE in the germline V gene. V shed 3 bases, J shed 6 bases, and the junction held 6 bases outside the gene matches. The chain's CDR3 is CASSGEGGTEQYF. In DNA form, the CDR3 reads TGTGCCAGCAGCGGGGAGGGTGGCACCGAGCAGTACTTC.

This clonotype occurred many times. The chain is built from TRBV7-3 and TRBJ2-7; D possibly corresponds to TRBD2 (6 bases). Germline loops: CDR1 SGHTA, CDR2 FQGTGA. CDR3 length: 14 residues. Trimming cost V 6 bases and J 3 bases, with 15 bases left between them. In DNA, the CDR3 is TGTGCCAGCAGGTGGGGGGATCCATTCTACGAGCAGTACTTC. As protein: CASRWGDPFYEQYF.

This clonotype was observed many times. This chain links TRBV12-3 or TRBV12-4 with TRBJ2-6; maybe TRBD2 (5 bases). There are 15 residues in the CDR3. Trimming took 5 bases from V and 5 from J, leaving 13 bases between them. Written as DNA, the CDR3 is TGTGCCAGCAGTCACGACGGAGGTTGGGCCAACGTCCTGACTTTC. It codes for CASSHDGGWANVLTF.

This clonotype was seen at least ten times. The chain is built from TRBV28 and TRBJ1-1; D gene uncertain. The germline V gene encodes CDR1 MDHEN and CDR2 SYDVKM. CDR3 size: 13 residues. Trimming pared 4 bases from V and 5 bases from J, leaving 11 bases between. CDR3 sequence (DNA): TGTGCCAGCAGTTCCCCCGGTTGGACTGAAGCTTTCTTT. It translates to CASSSPGWTEAFF.

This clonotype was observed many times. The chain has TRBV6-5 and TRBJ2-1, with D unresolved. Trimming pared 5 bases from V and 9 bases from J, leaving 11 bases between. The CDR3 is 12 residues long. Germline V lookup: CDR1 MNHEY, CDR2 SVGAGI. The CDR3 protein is CASSPDGSEQFF. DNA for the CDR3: TGTGCCAGCAGTCCTGACGGGTCTGAGCAGTTCTTC.

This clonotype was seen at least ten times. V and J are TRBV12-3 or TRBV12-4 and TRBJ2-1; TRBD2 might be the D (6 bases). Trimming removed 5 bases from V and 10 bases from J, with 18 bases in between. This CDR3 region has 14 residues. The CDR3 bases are TGTGCCAGCAGTCCTCAAGCGAGGCTAGCGGAGCAGTTCTTC. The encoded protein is CASSPQARLAEQFF.

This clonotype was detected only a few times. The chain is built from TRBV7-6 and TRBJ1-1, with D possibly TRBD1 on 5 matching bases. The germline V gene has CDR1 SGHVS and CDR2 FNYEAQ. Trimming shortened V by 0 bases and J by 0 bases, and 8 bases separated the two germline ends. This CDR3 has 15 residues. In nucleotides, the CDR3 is TGTGCCAGCAGCTTAGCAGAGGGGTTGAACACTGAAGCTTTCTTT. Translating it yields CASSLAEGLNTEAFF.

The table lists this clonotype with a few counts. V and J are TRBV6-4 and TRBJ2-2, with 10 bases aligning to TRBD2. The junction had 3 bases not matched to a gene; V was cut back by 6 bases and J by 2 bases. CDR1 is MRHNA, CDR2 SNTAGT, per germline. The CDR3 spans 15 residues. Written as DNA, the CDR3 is TGTGCCAGCAGAAGACTAGCGGGTAACACCGGGGAGCTGTTTTTT. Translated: CASRRLAGNTGELFF.

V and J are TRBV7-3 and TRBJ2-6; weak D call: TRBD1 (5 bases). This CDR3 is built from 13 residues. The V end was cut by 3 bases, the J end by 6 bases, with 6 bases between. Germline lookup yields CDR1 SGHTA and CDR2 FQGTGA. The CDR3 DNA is TGTGCCAGCAGCTTGGGGCAGGCCAACGTCCTGACTTTC. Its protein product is CASSLGQANVLTF.

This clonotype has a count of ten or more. CDR3 in amino acids: CASSLSGANEKLFF. CDR3 DNA sequence: TGCGCCAGCAGCTTGTCCGGGGCTAATGAAAAACTGTTTTTT. The rearrangement uses TRBV5-1 and TRBJ1-4; D is uncertain. Trimming pared 1 base from V and 3 bases from J, leaving 7 bases between. The CDR3 totals 14 residues. Germline CDR1 SGHRS, CDR2 YFSETQ.

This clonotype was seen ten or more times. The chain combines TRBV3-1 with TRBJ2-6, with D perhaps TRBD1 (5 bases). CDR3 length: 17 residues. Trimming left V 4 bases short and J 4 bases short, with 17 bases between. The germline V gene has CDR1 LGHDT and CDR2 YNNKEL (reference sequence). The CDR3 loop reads CASSPSPRGPGANVLTF. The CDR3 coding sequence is TGTGCCAGCAGCCCCTCCCCAAGGGGTCCCGGGGCCAACGTCCTGACTTTC.